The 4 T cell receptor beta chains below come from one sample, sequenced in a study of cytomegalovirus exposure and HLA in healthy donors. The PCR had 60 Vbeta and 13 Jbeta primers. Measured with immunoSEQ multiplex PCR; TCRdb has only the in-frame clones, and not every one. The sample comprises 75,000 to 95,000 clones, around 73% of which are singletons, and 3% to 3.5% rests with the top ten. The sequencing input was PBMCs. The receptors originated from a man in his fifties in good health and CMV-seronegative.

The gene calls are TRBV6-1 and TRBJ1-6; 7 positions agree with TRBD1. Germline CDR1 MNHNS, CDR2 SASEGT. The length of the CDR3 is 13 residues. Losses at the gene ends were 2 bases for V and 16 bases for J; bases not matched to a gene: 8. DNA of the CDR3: TGTGCCAGCAGTGAATCGGAAAGGGGACAGCTCCACTTT. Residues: CASSESERGQLHF.

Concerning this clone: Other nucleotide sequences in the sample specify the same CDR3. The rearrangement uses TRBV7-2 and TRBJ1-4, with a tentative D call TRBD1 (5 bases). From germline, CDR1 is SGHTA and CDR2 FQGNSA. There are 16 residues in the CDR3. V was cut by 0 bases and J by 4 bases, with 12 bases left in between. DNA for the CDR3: TGTGCCAGCAGCTTAGCGTGGGGGGGGGTTAATGAAAAACTGTTTTTT. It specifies CASSLAWGGVNEKLFF. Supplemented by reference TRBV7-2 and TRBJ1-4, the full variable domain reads GAGVSQSPSNKVTEKGKDVELRCDPISGHTALYWYRQSLGQGLEFLIYFQGNSAPDKSGLPSDRFSAERTGGSVSTLTIQRTQQEDSAVYLCASSLAWGGVNEKLFFGSGTQLSVL.

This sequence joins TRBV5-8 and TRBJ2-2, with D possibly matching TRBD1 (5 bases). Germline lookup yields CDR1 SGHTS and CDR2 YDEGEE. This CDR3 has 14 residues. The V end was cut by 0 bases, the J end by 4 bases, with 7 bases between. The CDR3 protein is CASSLGGATGELFF. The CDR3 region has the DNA TGTGCCAGCAGCTTGGGTGGGGCCACCGGGGAGCTGTTTTTT. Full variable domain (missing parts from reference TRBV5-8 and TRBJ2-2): EAGVTQSPTHLIKTRGQQATLRCSPISGHTSVYWYQQALGLGLQFLLWYDEGEERNRGNFPPRFSGRQFPNYSSELNVNALELEDSALYLCASSLGGATGELFFGEGSRLTVL.

The CDR3 region is CASSGGANEKLFF. The CDR3 nucleotides are TGTGCCAGCAGCGGAGGAGCAAATGAAAAACTGTTTTTT. The rearrangement uses TRBV9 and TRBJ1-4; D gene uncertain. The CDR3 length is 13 residues. Germline V gene data show CDR1 as SGDLS and CDR2 as YYNGEE. The V and J ends lost 3 bases and 5 bases respectively, with 8 bases between them.